This record covers a single TCR beta chain. The data derive from a study of T cell responses to AZD1222 COVID-19 vaccine. Sequencing used immunoSEQ multiplex PCR; TCRdb keeps in-frame clones, though not all of them. Among over 60,000 clones listed, roughly 84% were seen once. The TCR originated in an adult in good health. The sample here was peripheral blood, taken on day 0 of AZD1222 vaccination.

The CDR3 nucleotides are TGTGCCAGCAGCTTGGCAGGGGTCAATGAGCAGTTCTTC. Residues: CASSLAGVNEQFF. The rearrangement links TRBV5-6 to TRBJ2-1; perhaps TRBD1 as D (6 bases). Germline V gives CDR1 SGHDT, CDR2 YYEEEE. Trimming stripped 0 bases from V and 6 bases from J, with 7 bases between. This CDR3 has 13 amino acids.